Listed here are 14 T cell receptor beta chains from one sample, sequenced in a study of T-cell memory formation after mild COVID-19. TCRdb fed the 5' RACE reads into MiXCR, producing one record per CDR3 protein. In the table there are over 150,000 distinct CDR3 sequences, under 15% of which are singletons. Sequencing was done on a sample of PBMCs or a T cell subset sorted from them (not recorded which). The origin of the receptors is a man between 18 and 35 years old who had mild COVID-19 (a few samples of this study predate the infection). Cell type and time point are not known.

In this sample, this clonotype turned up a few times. CDR3 in amino acids: CASSLGTGGPTGELFF. In nucleotides, the CDR3 is TGCGCCAGCAGCTTGGGGACAGGGGGCCCCACCGGGGAGCTGTTTTTT. This chain joins TRBV5-1 and TRBJ2-2; 11 bases map to TRBD1. Germline-derived CDR1 and CDR2 are SGHRS and YFSETQ. V shed 0 bases and J 4 bases; nucleotides not matched to a gene: 2. The CDR3 spans 16 residues.

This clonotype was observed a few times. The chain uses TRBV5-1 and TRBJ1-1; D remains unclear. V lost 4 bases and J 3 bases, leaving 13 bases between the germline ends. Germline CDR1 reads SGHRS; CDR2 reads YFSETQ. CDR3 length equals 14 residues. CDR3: CASSRSFQDTEAFF. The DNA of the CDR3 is TGCGCCAGCAGCCGCTCCTTCCAGGACACTGAAGCTTTCTTT.

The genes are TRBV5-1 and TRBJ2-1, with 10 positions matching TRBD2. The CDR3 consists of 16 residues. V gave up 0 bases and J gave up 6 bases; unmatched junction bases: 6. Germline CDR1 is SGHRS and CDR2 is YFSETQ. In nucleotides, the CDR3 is TGCGCCAGCAGCTTGGTTACTAGCGGGGCAGGCAATGAGCAGTTCTTC. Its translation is CASSLVTSGAGNEQFF.

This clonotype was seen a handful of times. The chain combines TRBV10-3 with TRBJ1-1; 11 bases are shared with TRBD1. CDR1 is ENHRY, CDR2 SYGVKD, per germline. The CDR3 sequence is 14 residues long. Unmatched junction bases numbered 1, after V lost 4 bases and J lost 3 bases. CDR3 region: CAISGDRGDTEAFF. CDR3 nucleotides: TGTGCCATCAGTGGGGACAGGGGGGACACTGAAGCTTTCTTT.

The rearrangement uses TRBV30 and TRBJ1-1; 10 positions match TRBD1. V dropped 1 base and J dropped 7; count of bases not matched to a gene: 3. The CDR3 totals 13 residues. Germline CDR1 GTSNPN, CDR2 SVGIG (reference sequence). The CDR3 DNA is TGTGCCTGGAGTGGGGACAGGGGCTATGAAGCTTTCTTT. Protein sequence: CAWSGDRGYEAFF.

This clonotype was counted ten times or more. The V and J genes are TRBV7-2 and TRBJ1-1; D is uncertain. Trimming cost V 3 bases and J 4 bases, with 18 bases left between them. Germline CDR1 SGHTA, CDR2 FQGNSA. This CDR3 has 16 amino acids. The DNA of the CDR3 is TGTGCCAGCAGCTTCACGGACGCACTAACGGGCACTGAAGCTTTCTTT. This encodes CASSFTDALTGTEAFF.

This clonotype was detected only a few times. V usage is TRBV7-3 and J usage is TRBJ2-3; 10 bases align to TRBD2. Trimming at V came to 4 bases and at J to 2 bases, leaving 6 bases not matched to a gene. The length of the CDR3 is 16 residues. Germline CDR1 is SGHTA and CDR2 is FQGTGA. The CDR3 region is CASSSSGGATTDTQYF. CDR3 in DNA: TGTGCCAGCAGCTCGAGCGGGGGGGCTACCACAGATACGCAGTATTTT.

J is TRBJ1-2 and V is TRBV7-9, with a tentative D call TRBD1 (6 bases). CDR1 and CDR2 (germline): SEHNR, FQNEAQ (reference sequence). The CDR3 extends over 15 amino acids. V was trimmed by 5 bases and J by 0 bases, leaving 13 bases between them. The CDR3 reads CASSPSDSANYGYTF. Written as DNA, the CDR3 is TGTGCCAGCAGCCCCTCGGACAGTGCTAACTATGGCTACACCTTC.

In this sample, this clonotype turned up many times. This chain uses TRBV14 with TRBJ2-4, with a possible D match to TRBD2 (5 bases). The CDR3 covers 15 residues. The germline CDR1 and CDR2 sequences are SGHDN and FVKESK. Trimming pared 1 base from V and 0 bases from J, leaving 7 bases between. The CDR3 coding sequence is TGTGCCAGCAGCCAAGGAGGACTAGCCAAAAACATTCAGTACTTC. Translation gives CASSQGGLAKNIQYF.

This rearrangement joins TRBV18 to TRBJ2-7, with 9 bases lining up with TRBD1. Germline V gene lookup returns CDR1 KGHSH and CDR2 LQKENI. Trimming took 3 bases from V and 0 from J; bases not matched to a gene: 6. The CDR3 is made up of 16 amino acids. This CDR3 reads CASSPFRDRASYEQYF. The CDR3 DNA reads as TGTGCCAGCTCACCGTTCCGGGACAGGGCCTCCTACGAGCAGTACTTC.

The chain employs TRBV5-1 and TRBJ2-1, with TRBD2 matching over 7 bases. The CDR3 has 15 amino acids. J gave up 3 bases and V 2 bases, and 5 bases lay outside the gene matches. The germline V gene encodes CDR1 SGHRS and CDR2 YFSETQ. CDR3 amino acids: CASSFGLADYNEQFF. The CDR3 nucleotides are TGCGCCAGCAGCTTCGGCCTAGCGGACTACAATGAGCAGTTCTTC.

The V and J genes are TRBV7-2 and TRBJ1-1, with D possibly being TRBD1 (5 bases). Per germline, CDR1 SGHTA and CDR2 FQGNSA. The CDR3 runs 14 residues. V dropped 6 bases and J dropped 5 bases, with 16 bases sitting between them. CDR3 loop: CASSWKGYTTEAFF. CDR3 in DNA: TGTGCCAGCAGTTGGAAGGGGTACACGACTGAAGCTTTCTTT.

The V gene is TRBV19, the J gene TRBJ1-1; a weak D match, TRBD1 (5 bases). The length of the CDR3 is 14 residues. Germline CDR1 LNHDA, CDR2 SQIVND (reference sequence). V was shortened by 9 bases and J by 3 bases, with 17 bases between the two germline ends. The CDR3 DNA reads TGTGCCAGCAGATCTGACAGCATGTACACTGAAGCTTTCTTT. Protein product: CASRSDSMYTEAFF. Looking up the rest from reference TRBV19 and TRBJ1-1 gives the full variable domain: DGGITQSPKYLFRKEGQNVTLSCEQNLNHDAMYWYRQDPGQGLRLIYYSQIVNDFQKGDIAEGYSVSREKKESFPLTVTSAQKNPTAFYLCASRSDSMYTEAFFGQGTRLTVV.

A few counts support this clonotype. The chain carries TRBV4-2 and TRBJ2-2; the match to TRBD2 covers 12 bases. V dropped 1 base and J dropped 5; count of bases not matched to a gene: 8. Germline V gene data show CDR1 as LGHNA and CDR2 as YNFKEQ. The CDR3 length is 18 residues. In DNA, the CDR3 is TGTGCCAGCAGCCAAGTTCTAGCGGGGGGGCTTGGGACCGGGGAGCTGTTTTTT. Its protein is CASSQVLAGGLGTGELFF.